Below, 18 T cell receptor beta chains from the same sample are listed, as sequenced in a study of vaccination effects on CD4 cells after COVID-19. Subsequent to 10 days of culture, CD4+ T cells were isolated. The table came from immunoSEQ multiplex PCR; TCRdb's copy has only in-frame clones and leaves some out. The repertoire holds about 46,000 clones, with about 74% as singletons. Antigen specificity for these receptors is unknown. The sample here was CD4+ T cells from PBMCs cultured without peptide, taken before COVID-19 vaccination. The receptors were gathered from a human donor who had a prior SARS-CoV-2 infection.

The table lists this clone with a count of one. CDR3 sequence reads: CASSRRGGQGNQPQHF. In DNA, the CDR3 is TGTGCCAGCAGTCGTCGAGGGGGGCAGGGCAATCAGCCCCAGCATTTT. The chain employs TRBV2 and TRBJ1-5; a weak D match, TRBD1 (6 bases). Germline V CDR1 and CDR2: SNHLY, FYNNEI. The CDR3 has 16 residues. V was cut by 5 bases and J by 2 bases, with 16 bases left in between.

This clone has a handful of counts. The V and J genes are TRBV2 and TRBJ2-5; D ambiguous. The CDR3 contains 11 residues. V shed 6 bases and J shed 3 bases, with 5 bases lying between them. The germline V gene encodes CDR1 SNHLY and CDR2 FYNNEI. The CDR3 protein is CASRPEETQYF. The CDR3 bases are TGTGCCAGCAGGCCCGAAGAGACCCAGTACTTC.

The V call is TRBV5-1, the J call TRBJ2-5; possibly TRBD2 for D (6 bases). CDR1 and CDR2 from the germline V gene are SGHRS and YFSETQ. The ends were cut back, 4 bases at V and 4 bases at J, with 26 bases in the middle. The CDR3 spans 18 residues. The CDR3: CASSRDWQGIFTTETQYF. The CDR3 nucleotides read TGCGCCAGCAGCAGGGACTGGCAGGGCATATTCACGACAGAGACCCAGTACTTC.

The rearrangement joins TRBV20-1 to TRBJ2-7, with 9 bases matching TRBD2. The length of the CDR3 is 14 residues. V dropped 3 bases and J dropped 7; count of bases not matched to a gene: 10. Germline CDR1 and CDR2: DFQATT and SNEGSKA (reference sequence). The chain's CDR3 is CSASGLAGAREQYF. As DNA, the CDR3 is TGCAGTGCTAGTGGATTAGCGGGAGCGCGGGAGCAGTACTTC.

The chain uses TRBV5-4 and TRBJ1-1; D is undetermined. The V gene's germline CDR1 is SGHNT and CDR2 YYREEE (reference sequence). V lost 2 bases, J lost 1 base, and 6 bases lay in between. The CDR3 spans 13 residues. The CDR3 loop is CASSFTSNTEAFF. DNA for the CDR3: TGTGCCAGCAGCTTTACTTCGAACACTGAAGCTTTCTTT.

V and J are TRBV6-1 and TRBJ2-7; no reliable D call. Trimming took 1 base from V and 5 from J, leaving 9 bases between them. The length of the CDR3 is 13 residues. Per the germline V gene, CDR1 is MNHNS and CDR2 is SASEGT. This CDR3 is CASSEVGWDEQYF. For the CDR3, the DNA is TGTGCCAGCAGTGAAGTCGGGTGGGACGAGCAGTACTTC.

V and J are TRBV6-6 and TRBJ2-1; possibly TRBD1 or TRBD2 for D (5 bases each). Per the germline V gene, CDR1 is MNHNY and CDR2 is SVGAGI (reference sequence). Trimming shortened V by 7 bases and J by 3 bases, and 10 bases separated the two germline ends. This CDR3 region has 13 residues. CDR3: CASTTGGYNEQFF. As DNA, the CDR3 is TGTGCCAGCACCACTGGGGGCTACAATGAGCAGTTCTTC.

This chain uses TRBV6-5 with TRBJ1-1; perhaps TRBD1 as D (6 bases). The CDR3 runs 13 residues. CDR1 is MNHEY, CDR2 SVGAGI, per germline. V gave up 6 bases and J gave up 6 bases, with 14 bases separating them. The CDR3 region has the DNA TGTGCCAGCAGCCGAACGGGGGGGCCTGAAGCTTTCTTT. As protein: CASSRTGGPEAFF.

A few counts support this clone. In nucleotides, the CDR3 is TGTGCCAGCAGCTTCAGCGGGGGTGTAGCCAAAAACATTCAGTACTTC. This sequence encodes CASSFSGGVAKNIQYF. The chain employs TRBV7-2 and TRBJ2-4; TRBD2 matches 8 bases. CDR3 size: 16 residues. V shed 3 bases and J 0 bases; nucleotides not matched to a gene: 4. The germline V gene has CDR1 SGHTA and CDR2 FQGNSA.

This clone was picked up a small number of times. The V gene is TRBV20-1, the J gene TRBJ2-1; unclear D gene. Trimming removed 3 bases at V and 1 base at J, with 19 bases between. This CDR3 is built from 17 residues. CDR1 and CDR2 (germline): DFQATT, SNEGSKA (reference sequence). In DNA form, the CDR3 reads TGCAGTGCTAGTTCCCTCCGAGGAGAGCGATCCTACAATGAGCAGTTCTTC. Protein product: CSASSLRGERSYNEQFF.

This clone was observed a handful of times. The J gene is TRBJ2-7, the V gene TRBV15; D gene uncertain. The CDR3 loop spans 14 amino acids. V lost 3 bases, J lost 0 bases, and 9 bases lay in between. Germline CDR1 is LNHNV and CDR2 is YYDKDF (reference sequence). In nucleotides, the CDR3 is TGTGCCACCAGCAGGGGTCTGAGCTCCTACGAGCAGTACTTC. Amino acid sequence: CATSRGLSSYEQYF. Full variable domain (remainder filled in from reference TRBV15 and TRBJ2-7): DAMVIQNPRYQVTQFGKPVTLSCSQTLNHNVMYWYQQKSSQAPKLLFHYYDKDFNNEADTPDNFQSRRPNTSFCFLDIRSPGLGDTAMYLCATSRGLSSYEQYFGPGTRLTVT.

A few counts support this clone. The rearrangement joins TRBV20-1 to TRBJ2-7; no definite D call. V was clipped by 2 bases and J by 9 bases, with 11 bases between them. This CDR3 is 11 amino acids long. Germline CDR1 and CDR2: DFQATT and SNEGSKA (reference sequence). The CDR3 protein is CSARIGPRQYF. The CDR3 DNA is TGCAGTGCTAGAATCGGGCCGAGGCAGTACTTC.

The rearrangement uses TRBV9 and TRBJ2-3, with 7 bases fitting TRBD2. CDR3 length: 15 residues. The junction had 5 bases not matched to a gene; V was cut back by 0 bases and J by 4 bases. CDR1 is SGDLS and CDR2 is YYNGEE in the germline V gene. CDR3 sequence: CASSVAGGRPDTQYF. In DNA, the CDR3 is TGTGCCAGCAGCGTAGCGGGAGGACGCCCAGATACGCAGTATTTT.

V is TRBV6-1 and J is TRBJ2-7; unclear D gene. Germline CDR1 MNHNS, CDR2 SASEGT. The CDR3 loop spans 12 amino acids. The V end lost 2 bases, the J end lost 9 bases, and 11 bases lay between the germline ends. The CDR3 is CASSEIQWRQYF. DNA of the CDR3: TGTGCCAGCAGTGAAATACAGTGGCGGCAGTACTTC.

J is TRBJ1-1 and V is TRBV19; TRBD1 matches 7 bases. V was pared by 5 bases and J by 0 bases, with 9 bases of the junction left unmatched. Germline values: CDR1 LNHDA, CDR2 SQIVND (reference sequence). This CDR3 is 16 amino acids long. The CDR3 sequence is CASSLKTGLMNTEAFF. In DNA form, the CDR3 reads TGTGCCAGTAGTCTAAAGACAGGGCTGATGAACACTGAAGCTTTCTTT. Full variable domain (rest looked up from reference TRBV19 and TRBJ1-1): DGGITQSPKYLFRKEGQNVTLSCEQNLNHDAMYWYRQDPGQGLRLIYYSQIVNDFQKGDIAEGYSVSREKKESFPLTVTSAQKNPTAFYLCASSLKTGLMNTEAFFGQGTRLTVV.

The chain combines TRBV5-1 with TRBJ1-1; D is possibly TRBD1 (5 bases). Looked up from germline, CDR1 is SGHRS and CDR2 is YFSETQ. The CDR3 is 13 amino acids. V was clipped by 4 bases and J by 4 bases, with 11 bases between them. The DNA for the CDR3 is TGCGCCAGCAGCGCGATGGGGGTCACTGAAGCTTTCTTT. The encoded protein is CASSAMGVTEAFF.

The chain is built from TRBV19 and TRBJ1-4; TRBD1 aligns across 8 bases. This CDR3 region has 14 residues. V was pared by 3 bases and J by 8 bases, with 5 bases of the junction left unmatched. Germline V gene data show CDR1 as LNHDA and CDR2 as SQIVND (reference sequence). The CDR3 sequence is CASSMTGAGEKLFF. In nucleotides, the CDR3 is TGTGCCAGTAGTATGACAGGGGCGGGGGAAAAACTGTTTTTT.

This sequence joins TRBV9 and TRBJ2-5, with 7 bases lining up with TRBD2. The V and J ends lost 3 bases and 5 bases, in that order; junction bases with no gene match: 10. CDR3 length equals 15 residues. Germline assignment: CDR1 SGDLS and CDR2 YYNGEE. CDR3 nucleotides: TGTGCCAGCAGCGGAGGACTGGCGGGAGTTGAGACCCAGTACTTC. Translation gives CASSGGLAGVETQYF. The full variable domain, rest sourced from reference TRBV9 and TRBJ2-5, is DSGVTQTPKHLITATGQRVTLRCSPRSGDLSVYWYQQSLDQGLQFLIQYYNGEERAKGNILERFSAQQFPDLHSELNLSSLELGDSALYFCASSGGLAGVETQYFGPGTRLLVL.